This TCR beta chain was observed in a study of blood T cells in healthy people across ages. A second roughly 6 to 12 cycle PCR used barcoded and J-beta primers. The template-switch adaptor, which had 12 random nucleotides, put a tag on each cDNA molecule. Sequencing of every sample gave 2.5 million or more CDR3-containing paired-end reads. Via MiXCR, TCRdb re-called the 5' RACE reads, giving one row per CDR3 protein. Counted here are 650,000 to 900,000 distinct CDR3 sequences, 62% occurring once; the ten biggest clones make up roughly 26%. CDR3 length: 15 amino acids. The V and J ends lost 5 bases and 9 bases, in that order; junction bases with no gene match: 12. The germline CDR1 and CDR2 sequences are SEHNR and FQNEAQ (reference sequence).

Sequencing was carried out using blood. The rearrangement joins TRBV7-9 to TRBJ2-5, with 10 bases that match TRBD1. This sequence was found in a man aged 25 to 45 in good health. For the CDR3, the DNA is TGTGCCAGCAGCCCCGGGACAGGGGTTAATCGGCCCCAGTACTTC. It translates to CASSPGTGVNRPQYF.